This TCR beta chain was obtained from a study of blood T cell repertoires in COVID-19. Sequenced by immunoSEQ multiplex PCR; TCRdb stores in-frame clones only, minus some. The table records around 230,000 clones, over 75% of them present only once. Germline V CDR1 and CDR2: SQVTM, ANQGSEA. The CDR3 is 14 residues long. V was shortened by 6 bases and J by 1 base, with 16 bases between the two germline ends. Sequences were obtained from peripheral blood. The sequence derives from a man aged 50 or older with COVID-19, enrolled during active disease. This chain connects TRBV29-1 to TRBJ2-7; D gene unclear. The CDR3 DNA reads as TGCAGCGTGACTGAGGCAGTAACTTCCTACGAGCAGTACTTC. Protein: CSVTEAVTSYEQYF.